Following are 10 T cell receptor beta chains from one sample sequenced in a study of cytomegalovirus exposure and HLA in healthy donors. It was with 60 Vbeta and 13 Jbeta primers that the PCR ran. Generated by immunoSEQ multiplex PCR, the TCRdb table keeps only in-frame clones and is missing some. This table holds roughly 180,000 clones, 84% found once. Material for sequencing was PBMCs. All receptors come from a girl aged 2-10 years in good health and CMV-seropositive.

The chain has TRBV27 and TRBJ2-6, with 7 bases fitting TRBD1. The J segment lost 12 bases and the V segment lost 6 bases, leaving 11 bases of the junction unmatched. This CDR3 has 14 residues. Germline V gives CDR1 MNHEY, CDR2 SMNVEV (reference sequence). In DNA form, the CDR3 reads TGTGCCAGCAGCCCAGACAGGGCAGTCGGCGTCCTGACTTTC. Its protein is CASSPDRAVGVLTF.

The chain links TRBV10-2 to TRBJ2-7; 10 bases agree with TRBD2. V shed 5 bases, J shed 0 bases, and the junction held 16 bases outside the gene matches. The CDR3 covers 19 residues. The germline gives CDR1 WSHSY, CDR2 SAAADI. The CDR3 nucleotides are TGCGCCAGCAGTTTTACAGAACCTAGCGGGAGTGGGAACTCCTACGAGCAGTACTTC. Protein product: CASSFTEPSGSGNSYEQYF.

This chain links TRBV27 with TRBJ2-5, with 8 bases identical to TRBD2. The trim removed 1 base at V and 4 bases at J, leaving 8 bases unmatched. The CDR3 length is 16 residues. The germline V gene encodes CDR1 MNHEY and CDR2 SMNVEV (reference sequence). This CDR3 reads CASSLWSGSIAETQYF. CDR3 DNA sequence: TGTGCCAGCAGTTTATGGAGCGGGAGTATTGCAGAGACCCAGTACTTC.

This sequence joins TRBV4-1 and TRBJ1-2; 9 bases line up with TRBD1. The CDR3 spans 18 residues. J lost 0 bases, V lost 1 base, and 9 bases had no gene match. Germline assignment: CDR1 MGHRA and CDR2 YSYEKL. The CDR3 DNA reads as TGCGCCAGCAGCCAAGGTTTGCGACAGGGGGTGGCTAACTATGGCTACACCTTC. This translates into CASSQGLRQGVANYGYTF.

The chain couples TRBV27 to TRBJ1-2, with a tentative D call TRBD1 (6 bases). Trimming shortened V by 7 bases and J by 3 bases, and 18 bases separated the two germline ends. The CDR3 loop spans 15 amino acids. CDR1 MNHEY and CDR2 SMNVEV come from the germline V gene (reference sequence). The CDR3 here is CASTSRTGRDYGYTF. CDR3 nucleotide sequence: TGTGCCAGCACCTCGAGAACAGGGAGAGACTATGGCTACACCTTC.

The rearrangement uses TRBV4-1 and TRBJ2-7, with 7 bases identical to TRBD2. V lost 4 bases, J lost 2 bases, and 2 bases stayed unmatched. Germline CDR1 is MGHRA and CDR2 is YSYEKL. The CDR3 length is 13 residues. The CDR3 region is CASSLGGTYEQYF. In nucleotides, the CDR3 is TGCGCCAGCAGCCTCGGGGGGACCTACGAGCAGTACTTC.

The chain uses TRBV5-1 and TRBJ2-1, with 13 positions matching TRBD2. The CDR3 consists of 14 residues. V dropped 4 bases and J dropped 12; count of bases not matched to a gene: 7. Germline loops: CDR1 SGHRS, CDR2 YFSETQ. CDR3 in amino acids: CASSPGLAGVWQFF. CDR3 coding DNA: TGCGCCAGCAGCCCCGGACTAGCGGGAGTCTGGCAGTTCTTC.

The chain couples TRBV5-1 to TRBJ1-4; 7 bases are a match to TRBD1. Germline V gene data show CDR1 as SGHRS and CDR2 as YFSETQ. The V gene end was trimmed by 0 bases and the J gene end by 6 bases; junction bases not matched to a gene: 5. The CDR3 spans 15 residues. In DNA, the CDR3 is TGCGCCAGCAGCTTGGACCCGGGACAGTATGAAAAACTGTTTTTT. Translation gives CASSLDPGQYEKLFF.

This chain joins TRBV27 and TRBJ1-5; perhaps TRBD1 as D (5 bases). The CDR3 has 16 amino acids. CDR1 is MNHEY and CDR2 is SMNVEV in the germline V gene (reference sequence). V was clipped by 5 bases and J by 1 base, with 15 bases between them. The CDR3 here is CASSTHRPPSNQPQHF. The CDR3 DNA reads TGTGCCAGCAGTACCCACAGGCCCCCCAGCAATCAGCCCCAGCATTTT.

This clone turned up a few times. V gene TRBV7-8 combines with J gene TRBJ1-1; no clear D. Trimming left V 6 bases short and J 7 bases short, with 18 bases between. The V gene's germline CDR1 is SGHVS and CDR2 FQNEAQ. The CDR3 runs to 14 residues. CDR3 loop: CASRLSDGRGEAFF. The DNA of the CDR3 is TGTGCCAGCAGACTGTCGGACGGACGGGGTGAAGCTTTCTTT.